The present TCR beta chain was sequenced within a study of T cell responses to AZD1222 COVID-19 vaccine. Study-wide findings and caveats: Donors, mostly white British, included more females; clonal diversity was possibly underestimated. The study identified only a handful of AZD1222 recipients as seropositive at baseline. Spike-specific TCR breadth and depth rose after two AZD1222 doses.

Sequencing was performed with immunoSEQ multiplex PCR; in TCRdb, only in-frame clones are kept and a portion is missing. The sample includes some 180,000 clones, approximately 91% of them seen just once. CDR3 length: 17 amino acids. Trimming stripped 5 bases from V and 3 bases from J, with 19 bases between. Germline assignment: CDR1 LNHDA and CDR2 SQIVND (reference sequence). Analyses pooled second doses at about 4 or about 12 weeks. To note about this clone: Its antigen is unidentified.

V usage is TRBV19 and J usage is TRBJ2-2; D is ambiguous. The input for sequencing was peripheral blood, taken 28 days after the second AZD1222 dose. The receptor comes from an adult who received the AZD1222 COVID-19 vaccine. As DNA, the CDR3 is TGTGCCAGTAGTCCTTCCCTGGCAGGAGCTTACACCGGGGAGCTGTTTTTT. It codes for CASSPSLAGAYTGELFF. The full variable domain, with the rest looked up from reference TRBV19 and TRBJ2-2, is DGGITQSPKYLFRKEGQNVTLSCEQNLNHDAMYWYRQDPGQGLRLIYYSQIVNDFQKGDIAEGYSVSREKKESFPLTVTSAQKNPTAFYLCASSPSLAGAYTGELFFGEGSRLTVL.